The clone carrying this T cell receptor (beta chain) was seen more than once but under ten times. Its antigen is unknown. Healthy Caucasian individuals made up all the donors. MiXCR, applied by TCRdb to the 5' RACE reads, yields one record per CDR3 protein. The sample contains about 480,000 distinct CDR3 sequences, approximately 15% of which appear only once. These data originate in a study of identical twins. Study-wide results and caveats: With monozygotic twins, out-of-frame TCR alpha sharing exceeded what models estimated. Cross-sectional statistical analysis was relied on for the conclusions, without the same donors being followed.

V shed 0 bases, J shed 5 bases, and the junction held 10 bases outside the gene matches. The CDR3 sequence is 17 residues long. Looked up from germline, CDR1 is MGHRA and CDR2 is YSYEKL. These data also featured in a second study, about yellow fever vaccine responses in identical twins.

The material sequenced was CD4+ T cells sorted from blood. The chain couples TRBV4-1 to TRBJ2-5; 9 bases are shared with TRBD2. This TCR was recovered from a woman under 30 in good health. The CDR3 DNA reads as TGCGCCAGCAGCCAAGATCGGACTAGCGCTTTGCTGGAGACCCAGTACTTC. Its translation is CASSQDRTSALLETQYF.